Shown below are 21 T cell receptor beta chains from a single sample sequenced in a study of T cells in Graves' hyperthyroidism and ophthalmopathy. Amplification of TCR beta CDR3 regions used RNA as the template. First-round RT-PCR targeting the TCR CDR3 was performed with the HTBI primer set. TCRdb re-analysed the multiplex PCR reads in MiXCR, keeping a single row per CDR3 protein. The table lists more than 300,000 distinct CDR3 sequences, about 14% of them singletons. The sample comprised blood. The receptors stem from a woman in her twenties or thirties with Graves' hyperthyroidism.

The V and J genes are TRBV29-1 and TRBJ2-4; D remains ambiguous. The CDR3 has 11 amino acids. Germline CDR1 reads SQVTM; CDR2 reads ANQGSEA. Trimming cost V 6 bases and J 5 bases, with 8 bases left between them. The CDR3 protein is CSVGRENIQYF. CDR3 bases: TGCAGCGTGGGCCGGGAAAACATTCAGTACTTC.

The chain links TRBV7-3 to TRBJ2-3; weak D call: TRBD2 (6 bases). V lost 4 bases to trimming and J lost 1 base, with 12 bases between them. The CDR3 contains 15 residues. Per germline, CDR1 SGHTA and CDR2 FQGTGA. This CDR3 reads CASSYSGGRTDTQYF. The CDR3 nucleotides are TGTGCCAGCAGCTATAGCGGAGGGCGCACAGATACGCAGTATTTT.

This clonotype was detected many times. CDR3 sequence: CASLRGRNEQFF. In DNA, the CDR3 is TGTGCCAGCCTCCGAGGGAGGAATGAGCAGTTCTTC. The chain recombines TRBV28 with TRBJ2-1; a possible D gene is TRBD2 (6 bases). CDR3 length equals 12 residues. Trimming cost V 8 bases and J 7 bases, with 12 bases left between them. Germline assignment: CDR1 MDHEN and CDR2 SYDVKM. Full variable domain (outside the CDR3, taken from reference TRBV28 and TRBJ2-1): DVKVTQSSRYLVKRTGEKVFLECVQDMDHENMFWYRQDPGLGLRLIYFSYDVKMKEKGDIPEGYSVSREKKERFSLILESASTNQTSMYLCASLRGRNEQFFGPGTRLTVL.

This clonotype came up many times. Here the CDR3 reads CANPLSGTTNEQFF. DNA of the CDR3: TGTGCCAACCCGCTATCCGGGACAACGAATGAGCAGTTCTTC. This chain connects TRBV2 to TRBJ2-1, with D maybe TRBD1 (6 bases). This CDR3 contains 14 residues. Germline loops: CDR1 SNHLY, CDR2 FYNNEI. Deletions cut 10 bases from V and 7 bases from J, with 20 bases between.

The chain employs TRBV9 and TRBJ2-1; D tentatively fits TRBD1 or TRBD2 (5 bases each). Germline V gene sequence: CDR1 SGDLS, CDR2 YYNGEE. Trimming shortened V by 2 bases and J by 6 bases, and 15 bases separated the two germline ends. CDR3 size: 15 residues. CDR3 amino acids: CASSVAHWDPNEQFF. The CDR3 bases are TGTGCCAGCAGCGTCGCCCATTGGGACCCCAATGAGCAGTTCTTC.

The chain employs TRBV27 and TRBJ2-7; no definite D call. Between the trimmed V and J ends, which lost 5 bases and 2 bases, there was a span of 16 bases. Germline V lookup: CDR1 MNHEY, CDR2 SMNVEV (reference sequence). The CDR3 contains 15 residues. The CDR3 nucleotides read TGTGCCAGCAGTCTACAAACGACTTTACCCTACGAGCAGTACTTC. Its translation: CASSLQTTLPYEQYF.

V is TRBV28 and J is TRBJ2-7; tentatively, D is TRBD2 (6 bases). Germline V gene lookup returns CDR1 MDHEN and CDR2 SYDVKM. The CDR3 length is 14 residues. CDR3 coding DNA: TGTGTTAGCGGTAGGCGGGCTGTCTCCTACGAGCAGTACTTC. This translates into CVSGRRAVSYEQYF.

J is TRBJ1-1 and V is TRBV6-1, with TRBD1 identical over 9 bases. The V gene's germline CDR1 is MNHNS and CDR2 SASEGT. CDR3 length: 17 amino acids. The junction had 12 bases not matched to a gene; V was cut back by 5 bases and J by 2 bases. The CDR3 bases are TGTGCCAGCAGTCCCAAGGACAGGGGCTTTTTAAACACTGAAGCTTTCTTT. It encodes CASSPKDRGFLNTEAFF.

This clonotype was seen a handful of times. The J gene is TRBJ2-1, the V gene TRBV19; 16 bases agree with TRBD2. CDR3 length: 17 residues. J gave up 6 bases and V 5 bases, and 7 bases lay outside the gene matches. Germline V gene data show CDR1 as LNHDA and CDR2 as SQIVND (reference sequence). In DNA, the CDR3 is TGTGCCAGTAGTGCCGGGACTAGCGGGAGGGCCTTCAATGAGCAGTTCTTC. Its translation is CASSAGTSGRAFNEQFF.

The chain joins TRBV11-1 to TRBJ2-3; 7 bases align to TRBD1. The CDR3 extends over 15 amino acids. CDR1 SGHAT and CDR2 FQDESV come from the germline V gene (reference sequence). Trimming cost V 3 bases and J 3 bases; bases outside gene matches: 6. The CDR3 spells CASSLMGQWTDTQYF. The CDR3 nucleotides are TGTGCCAGCAGCTTGATGGGACAGTGGACAGATACGCAGTATTTT.

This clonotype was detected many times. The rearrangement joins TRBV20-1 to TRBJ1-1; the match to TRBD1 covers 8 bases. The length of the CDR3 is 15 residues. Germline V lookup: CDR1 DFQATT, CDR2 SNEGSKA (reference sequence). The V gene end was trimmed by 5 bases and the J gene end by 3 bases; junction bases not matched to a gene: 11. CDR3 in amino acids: CSAPSPTQGDTEAFF. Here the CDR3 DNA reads TGCAGTGCTCCATCCCCTACACAGGGGGACACTGAAGCTTTCTTT.

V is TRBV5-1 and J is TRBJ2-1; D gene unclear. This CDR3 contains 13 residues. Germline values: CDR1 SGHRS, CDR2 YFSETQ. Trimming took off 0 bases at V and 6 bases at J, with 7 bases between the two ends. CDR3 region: CASSLGRPNEQFF. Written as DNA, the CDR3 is TGCGCCAGCAGCTTGGGTAGACCCAATGAGCAGTTCTTC.

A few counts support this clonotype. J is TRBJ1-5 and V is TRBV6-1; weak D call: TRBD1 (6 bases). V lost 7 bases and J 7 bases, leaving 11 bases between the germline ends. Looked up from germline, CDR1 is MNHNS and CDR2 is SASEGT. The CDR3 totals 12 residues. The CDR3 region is CASTHREQPQHF. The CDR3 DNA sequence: TGTGCCAGCACCCACAGGGAACAGCCCCAGCATTTT.

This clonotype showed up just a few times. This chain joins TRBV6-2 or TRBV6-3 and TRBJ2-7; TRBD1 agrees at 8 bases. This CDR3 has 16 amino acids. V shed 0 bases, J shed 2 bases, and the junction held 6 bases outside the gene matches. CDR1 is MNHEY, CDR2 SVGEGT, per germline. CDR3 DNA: TGTGCCAGCAGTTACTCGTCGGACAGGGTCACCTACGAGCAGTACTTC. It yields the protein CASSYSSDRVTYEQYF.

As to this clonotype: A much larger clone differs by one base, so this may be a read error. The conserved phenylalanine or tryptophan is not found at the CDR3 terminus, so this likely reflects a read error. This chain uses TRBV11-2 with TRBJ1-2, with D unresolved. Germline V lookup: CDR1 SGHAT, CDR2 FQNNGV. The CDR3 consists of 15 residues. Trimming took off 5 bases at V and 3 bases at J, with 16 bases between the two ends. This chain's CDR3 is CASSQSSRRDYGYTI. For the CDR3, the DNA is TGTGCCAGCAGCCAATCCTCCCGGAGGGACTATGGCTACACCATC.

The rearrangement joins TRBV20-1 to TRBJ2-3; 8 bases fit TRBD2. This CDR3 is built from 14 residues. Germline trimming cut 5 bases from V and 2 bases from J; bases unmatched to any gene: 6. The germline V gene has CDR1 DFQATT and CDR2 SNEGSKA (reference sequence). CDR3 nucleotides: TGCAGTGCTCCGGTAGCGGGGAACACAGATACGCAGTATTTT. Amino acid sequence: CSAPVAGNTDTQYF.

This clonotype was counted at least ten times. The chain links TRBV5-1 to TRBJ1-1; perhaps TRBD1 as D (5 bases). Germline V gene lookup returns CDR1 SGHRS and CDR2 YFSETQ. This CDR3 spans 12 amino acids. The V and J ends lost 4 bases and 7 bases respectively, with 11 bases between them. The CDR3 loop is CASSASTDEAFF. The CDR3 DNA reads TGCGCCAGCAGCGCCTCGACAGATGAAGCTTTCTTT.

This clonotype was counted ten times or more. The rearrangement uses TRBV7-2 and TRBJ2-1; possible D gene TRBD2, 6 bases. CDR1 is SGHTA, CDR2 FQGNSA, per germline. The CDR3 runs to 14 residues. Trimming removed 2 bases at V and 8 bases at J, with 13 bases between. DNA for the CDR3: TGTGCCAGCAGCTTACGACTAGGGAGTTATGAGCAGTTCTTC. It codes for CASSLRLGSYEQFF.

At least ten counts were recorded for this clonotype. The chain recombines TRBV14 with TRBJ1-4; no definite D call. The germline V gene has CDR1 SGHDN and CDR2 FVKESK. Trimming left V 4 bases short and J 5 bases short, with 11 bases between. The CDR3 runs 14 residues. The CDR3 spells CASSPYRTNEKLFF. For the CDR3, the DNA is TGTGCCAGCAGCCCCTACCGGACGAATGAAAAACTGTTTTTT.

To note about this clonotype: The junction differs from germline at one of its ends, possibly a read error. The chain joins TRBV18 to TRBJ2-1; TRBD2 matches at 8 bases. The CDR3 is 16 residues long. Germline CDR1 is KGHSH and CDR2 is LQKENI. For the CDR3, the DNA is TGTGCCAGATCACCCGAGGGCGGGAGGCCCTACAATGAGCAGTTCTTC. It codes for CARSPEGGRPYNEQFF.

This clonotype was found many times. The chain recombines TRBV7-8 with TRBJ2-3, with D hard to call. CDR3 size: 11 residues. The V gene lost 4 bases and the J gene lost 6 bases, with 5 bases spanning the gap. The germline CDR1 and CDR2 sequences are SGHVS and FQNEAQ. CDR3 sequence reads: CASSWGDTQYF. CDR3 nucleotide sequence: TGTGCCAGCAGCTGGGGTGATACGCAGTATTTT.